This T cell receptor (beta chain) stems from a study of T cell changes during pregnancy in multiple sclerosis. The CDR3 length is 12 residues. Germline V CDR1 and CDR2: LNHDA, SQIVND (reference sequence). Trimming shortened V by 3 bases and J by 4 bases, and 7 bases separated the two germline ends. The data were produced by immunoSEQ multiplex PCR, yet TCRdb's version contains in-frame clones alone and is incomplete. The table lists tens of thousands of clones, around 91% of them singletons. The receptor comes from a female donor in good health, enrolled as a control in a pregnancy study. The material was CD4+ T cells from peripheral blood mononuclear cells, obtained in the second trimester of pregnancy. The gene calls are TRBV19 and TRBJ2-7; D possibly corresponds to TRBD1 (5 bases). CDR3 nucleotide sequence: TGTGCCAGTAGTATTAGGGGTTACGAGCAGTACTTC. Protein product: CASSIRGYEQYF.